This TCR beta chain was identified in a study of CD8 T cells in Susac syndrome. General study findings and limits: As the study acknowledged, the number of individuals who were part of its TCR sequencing and HLA analysis was relatively small.

Peripheral blood CD8+ and CD4+ T cells were profiled by TCR beta sequencing. Healthy donors matched for age and sex were used as controls. V was pared by 8 bases and J by 2 bases, with 8 bases of the junction left unmatched. The CDR3 runs 15 residues. Germline V gene data show CDR1 as LNHDA and CDR2 as SQIVND (reference sequence). For this clonotype: Its target is unknown.

Random hexamers were used to reverse transcribe an amount of roughly 0.45 to 1 ug RNA. With immunoSEQ multiplex PCR, TCR beta CDR3 was amplified across 54 Vbeta and 13 Jbeta. In TCRdb, the immunoSEQ multiplex PCR reads were re-called with MiXCR into one record per CDR3 protein. The sample yields 150,000 to 200,000 distinct CDR3 sequences, just under 95% seen once. V and J are TRBV19 and TRBJ1-5; 8 positions agree with TRBD1. The specimen sequenced was CD4+ T cells from PBMCs. The TCR comes from a human donor in good health. CDR3 in amino acids: CASRTGREGNQPQHF. CDR3 sequence (DNA): TGTGCCAGTCGGACAGGGCGGGAGGGCAATCAGCCCCAGCATTTT.